The clone carrying this TCR beta chain was recorded many times. TCRdb reprocessed the PCR reads via MiXCR and lists one record per CDR3 protein. The table lists approximately 20,000 distinct CDR3 sequences, over 40% of them singletons, with less than 15% in the top ten. These data belong to a study of tumor-infiltrating lymphocytes in oesophageal squamous cell carcinoma. CDR3 length: 13 amino acids. The V end was cut by 5 bases, the J end by 1 base, with 8 bases between. The germline gives CDR1 SGHTA, CDR2 FQGNSA. This TCR was sampled from a male donor with esophageal squamous cell carcinoma. The chain uses TRBV7-2 and TRBJ1-1; tentative D call: TRBD1 (5 bases). The sequencing input was normal esophageal tissue next to the tumor. The CDR3 coding sequence is TGTGCCAGCAGCACCGACAGGAACACTGAAGCTTTCTTT. Translation: CASSTDRNTEAFF.